This TCR beta chain emerged from a study of T cells in localized non-small cell lung cancer. Study results and limitations: Turning up in adjacent lung were a median around 50 of the top 100 tumor clones. Density of T cells in blood, when higher, went with longer overall survival.

Produced via immunoSEQ multiplex PCR; TCRdb's table is partial and in-frame only. The sample includes approximately 20,000 clones, 70% to 90% of them seen just once. To note about this clone: Antigen unknown.

The CDR3 runs to 15 residues. Germline assignment: CDR1 SGHRS and CDR2 YFSETQ. The ends were cut back, 0 bases at V and 4 bases at J, with 13 bases in the middle. The V call is TRBV5-1, the J call TRBJ1-1; the D gene is possibly TRBD1 (5 bases). The sequence derives from a woman between 35 and 75 years old with stage II squamous cell lung carcinoma. The source was PBMCs, collected before any cancer treatment. The CDR3 loop is CASSLEGVEGTEAFF. The CDR3 DNA reads TGCGCCAGCAGCTTGGAAGGGGTGGAGGGCACTGAAGCTTTCTTT.